The source of this T cell receptor beta chain is a study of PD-L1 blockade in urothelial cancer. In the study overall: Patients previously received 0 to 3 chemotherapy regimens.

This CDR3 is built from 15 residues. CDR1 is MNHEY, CDR2 SVGAGI, per germline. Trimming took 4 bases from V and 9 from J, leaving 16 bases between them. Libraries were prepared by immunoSEQ multiplex PCR; TCRdb keeps only in-frame clonotypes and omits some of them. Here the sample spans tens of thousands of clones, roughly 87% being singletons. The rearrangement links TRBV6-5 to TRBJ1-6; a possible D gene is TRBD1 (5 bases). This sequence was found in a woman between 70 and 85 years old with urothelial cancer. The sequencing here drew on PBMCs, taken around atezolizumab (anti-PD-L1) treatment. The CDR3 sequence: CASSSAGFVGSPLHF. Here the CDR3 DNA reads TGTGCCAGCAGTTCCGCAGGGTTCGTCGGTTCACCCCTCCACTTT.